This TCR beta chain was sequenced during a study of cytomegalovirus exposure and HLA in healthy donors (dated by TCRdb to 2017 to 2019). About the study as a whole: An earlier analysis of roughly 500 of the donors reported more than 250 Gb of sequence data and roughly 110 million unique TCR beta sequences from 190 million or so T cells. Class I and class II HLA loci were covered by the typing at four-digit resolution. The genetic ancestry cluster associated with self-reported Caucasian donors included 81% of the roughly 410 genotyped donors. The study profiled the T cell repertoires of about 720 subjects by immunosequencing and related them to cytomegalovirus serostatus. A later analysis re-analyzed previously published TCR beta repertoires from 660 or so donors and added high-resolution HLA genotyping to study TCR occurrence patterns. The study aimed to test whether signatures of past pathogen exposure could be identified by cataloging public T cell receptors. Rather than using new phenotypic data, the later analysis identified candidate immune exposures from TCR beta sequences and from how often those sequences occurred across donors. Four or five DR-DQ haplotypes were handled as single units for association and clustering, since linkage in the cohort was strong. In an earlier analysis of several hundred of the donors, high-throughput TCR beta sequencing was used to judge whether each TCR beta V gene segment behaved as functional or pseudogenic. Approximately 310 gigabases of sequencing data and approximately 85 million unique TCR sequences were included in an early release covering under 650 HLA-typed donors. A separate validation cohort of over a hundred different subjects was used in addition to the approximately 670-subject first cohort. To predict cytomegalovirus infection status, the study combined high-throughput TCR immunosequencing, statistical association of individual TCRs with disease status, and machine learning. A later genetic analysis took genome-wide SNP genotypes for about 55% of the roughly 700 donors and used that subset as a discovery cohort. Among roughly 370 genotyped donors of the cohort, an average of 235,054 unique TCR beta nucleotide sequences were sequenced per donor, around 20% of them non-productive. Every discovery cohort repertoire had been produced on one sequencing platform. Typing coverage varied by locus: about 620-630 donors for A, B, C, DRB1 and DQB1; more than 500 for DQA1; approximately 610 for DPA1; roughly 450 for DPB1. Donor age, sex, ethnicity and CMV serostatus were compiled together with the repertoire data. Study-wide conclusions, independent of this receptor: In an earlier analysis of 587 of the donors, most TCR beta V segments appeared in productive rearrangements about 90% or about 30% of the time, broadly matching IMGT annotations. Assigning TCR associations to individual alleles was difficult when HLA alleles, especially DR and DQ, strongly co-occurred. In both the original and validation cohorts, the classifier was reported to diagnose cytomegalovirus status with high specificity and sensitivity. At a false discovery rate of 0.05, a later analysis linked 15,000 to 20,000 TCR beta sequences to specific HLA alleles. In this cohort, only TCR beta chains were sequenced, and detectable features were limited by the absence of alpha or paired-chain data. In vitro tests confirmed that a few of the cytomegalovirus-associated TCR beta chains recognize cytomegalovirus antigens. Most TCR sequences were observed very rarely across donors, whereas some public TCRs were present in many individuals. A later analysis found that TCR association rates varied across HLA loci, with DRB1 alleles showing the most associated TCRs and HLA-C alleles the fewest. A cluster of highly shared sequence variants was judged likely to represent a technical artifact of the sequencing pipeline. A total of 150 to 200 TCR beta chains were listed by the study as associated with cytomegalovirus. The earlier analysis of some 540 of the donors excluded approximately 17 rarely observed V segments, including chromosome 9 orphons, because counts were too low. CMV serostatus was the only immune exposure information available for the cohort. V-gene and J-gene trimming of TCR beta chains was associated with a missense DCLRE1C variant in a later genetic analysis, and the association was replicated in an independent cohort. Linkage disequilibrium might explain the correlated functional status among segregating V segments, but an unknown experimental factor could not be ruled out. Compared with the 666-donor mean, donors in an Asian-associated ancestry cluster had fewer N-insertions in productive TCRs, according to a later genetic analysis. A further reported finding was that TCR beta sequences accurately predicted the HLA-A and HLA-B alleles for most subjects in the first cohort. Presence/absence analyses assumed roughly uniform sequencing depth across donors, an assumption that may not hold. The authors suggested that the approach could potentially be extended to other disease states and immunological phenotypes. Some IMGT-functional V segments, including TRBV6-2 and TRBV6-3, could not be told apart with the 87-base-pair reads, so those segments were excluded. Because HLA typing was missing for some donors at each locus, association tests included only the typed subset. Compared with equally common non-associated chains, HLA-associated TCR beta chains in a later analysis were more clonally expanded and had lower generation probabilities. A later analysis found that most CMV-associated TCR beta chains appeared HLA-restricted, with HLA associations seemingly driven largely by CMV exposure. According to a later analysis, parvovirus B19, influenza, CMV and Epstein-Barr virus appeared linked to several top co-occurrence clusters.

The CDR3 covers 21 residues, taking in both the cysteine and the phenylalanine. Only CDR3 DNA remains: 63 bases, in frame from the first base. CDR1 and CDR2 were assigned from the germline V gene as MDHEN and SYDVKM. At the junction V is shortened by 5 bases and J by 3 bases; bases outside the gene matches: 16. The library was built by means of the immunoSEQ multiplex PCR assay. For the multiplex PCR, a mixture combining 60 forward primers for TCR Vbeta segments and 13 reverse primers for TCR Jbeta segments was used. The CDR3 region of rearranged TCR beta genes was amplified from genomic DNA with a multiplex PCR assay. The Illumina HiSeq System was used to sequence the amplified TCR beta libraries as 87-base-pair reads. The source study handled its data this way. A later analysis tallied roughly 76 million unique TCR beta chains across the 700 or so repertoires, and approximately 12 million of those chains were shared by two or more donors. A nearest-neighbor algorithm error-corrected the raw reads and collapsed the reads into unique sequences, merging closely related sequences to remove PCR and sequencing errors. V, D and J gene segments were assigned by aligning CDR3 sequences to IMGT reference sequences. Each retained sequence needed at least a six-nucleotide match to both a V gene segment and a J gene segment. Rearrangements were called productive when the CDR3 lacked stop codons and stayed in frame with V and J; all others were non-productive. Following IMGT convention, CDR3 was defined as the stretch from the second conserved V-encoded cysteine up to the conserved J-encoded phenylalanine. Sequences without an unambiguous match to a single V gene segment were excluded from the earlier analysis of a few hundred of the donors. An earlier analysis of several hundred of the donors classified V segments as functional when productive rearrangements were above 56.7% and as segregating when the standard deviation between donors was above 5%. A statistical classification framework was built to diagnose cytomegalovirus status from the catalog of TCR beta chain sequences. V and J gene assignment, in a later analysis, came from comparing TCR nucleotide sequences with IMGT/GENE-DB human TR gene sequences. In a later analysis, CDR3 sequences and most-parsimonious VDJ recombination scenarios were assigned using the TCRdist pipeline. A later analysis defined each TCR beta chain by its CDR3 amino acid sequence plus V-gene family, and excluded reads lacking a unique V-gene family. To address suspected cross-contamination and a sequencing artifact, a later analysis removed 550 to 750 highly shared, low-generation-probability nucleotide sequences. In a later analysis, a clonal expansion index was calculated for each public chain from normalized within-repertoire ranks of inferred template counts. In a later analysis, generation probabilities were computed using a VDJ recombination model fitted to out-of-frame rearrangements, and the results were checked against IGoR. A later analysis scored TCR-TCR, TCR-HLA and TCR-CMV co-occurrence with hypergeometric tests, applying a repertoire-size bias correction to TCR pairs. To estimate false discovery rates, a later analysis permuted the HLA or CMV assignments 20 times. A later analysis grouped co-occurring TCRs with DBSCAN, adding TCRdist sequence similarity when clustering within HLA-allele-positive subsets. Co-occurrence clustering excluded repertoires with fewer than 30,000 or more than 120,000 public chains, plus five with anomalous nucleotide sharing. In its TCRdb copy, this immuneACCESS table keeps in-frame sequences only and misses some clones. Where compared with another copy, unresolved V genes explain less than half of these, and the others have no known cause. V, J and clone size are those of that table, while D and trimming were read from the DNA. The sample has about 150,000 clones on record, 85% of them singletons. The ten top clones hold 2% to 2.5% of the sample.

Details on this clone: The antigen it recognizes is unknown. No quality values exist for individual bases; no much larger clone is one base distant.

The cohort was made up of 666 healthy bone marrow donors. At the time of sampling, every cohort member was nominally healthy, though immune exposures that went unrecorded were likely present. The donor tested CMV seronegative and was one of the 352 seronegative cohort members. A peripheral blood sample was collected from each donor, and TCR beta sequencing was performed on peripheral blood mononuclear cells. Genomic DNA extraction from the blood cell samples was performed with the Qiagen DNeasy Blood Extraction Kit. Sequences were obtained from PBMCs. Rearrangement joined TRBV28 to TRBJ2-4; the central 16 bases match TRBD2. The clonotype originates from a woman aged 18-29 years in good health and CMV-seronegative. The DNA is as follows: TGTGCCAGCAGTCCACAGGGTACCGGGACTAGCGGGAGGGCCTTCAAAAACATTCAGTACTTC. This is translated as CASSPQGTGTSGRAFKNIQYF. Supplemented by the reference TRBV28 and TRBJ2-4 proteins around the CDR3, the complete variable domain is DVKVTQSSRYLVKRTGEKVFLECVQDMDHENMFWYRQDPGLGLRLIYFSYDVKMKEKGDIPEGYSVSREKKERFSLILESASTNQTSMYLCASSPQGTGTSGRAFKNIQYFGAGTRLSVL.